Below, 23 T cell receptor beta chains from the same sample are listed, as sequenced in a study of PD-1 blockade in classical Hodgkin lymphoma. Every patient relapsed after autologous stem cell transplantation, and brentuximab vedotin exposure varied. Clones were read by immunoSEQ multiplex PCR, and TCRdb kept only the in-frame ones, dropping some. The repertoire has 25,000 or so clones, roughly two thirds of them found once; the top ten carry about 17%. The sequenced sample was peripheral blood mononuclear cells (PBMCs), obtained at baseline. The receptors stem from a human donor with classical Hodgkin lymphoma.

The chain links TRBV29-1 to TRBJ2-1; D unclear. This CDR3 region has 11 residues. V gave up 7 bases and J gave up 2 bases, with 6 bases separating them. CDR1 is SQVTM, CDR2 ANQGSEA, per germline. CDR3 in amino acids: CSAGAYNEQFF. The CDR3 bases are TGCAGCGCTGGAGCCTACAATGAGCAGTTCTTC.

For this clone: The same CDR3 can be traced to other DNA sequences in this sample. CDR3 nucleotide sequence: TGCAGTGCTAGGGATGTGTCCGAGCAGTACTTC. Residues: CSARDVSEQYF. V is TRBV20-1 and J is TRBJ2-7, with D uncertain. V gave up 3 bases and J gave up 6 bases, with 9 bases separating them. Germline V gene data show CDR1 as DFQATT and CDR2 as SNEGSKA (reference sequence). This CDR3 contains 11 residues.

This clone has only a few counts. J is TRBJ2-3 and V is TRBV4-3; 10 bases are shared with TRBD2. V was pared by 2 bases and J by 4 bases, with 6 bases of the junction left unmatched. The CDR3 runs to 16 residues. In germline, CDR1 is LGHNA, CDR2 YSLEER. CDR3 sequence (DNA): TGCGCCAGCAGCCAATCAGCGGGAGGGCCCTCAGATACGCAGTATTTT. Its protein is CASSQSAGGPSDTQYF.

This chain connects TRBV6-1 to TRBJ2-3, with TRBD1 matching 7 bases. V shed 2 bases, J shed 9 bases, and the junction held 2 bases outside the gene matches. CDR1 and CDR2 from the germline V gene are MNHNS and SASEGT. The CDR3 sequence is 12 residues long. The CDR3 loop is CASSERDSTQYF. DNA for the CDR3: TGTGCCAGCAGTGAACGGGACAGCACGCAGTATTTT.

The chain carries TRBV6-6 and TRBJ1-5; 7 bases are a match to TRBD1. This CDR3 contains 16 residues. Germline V gene sequence: CDR1 MNHNY, CDR2 SVGAGI (reference sequence). The V segment lost 2 bases and the J segment 3 bases; nucleotides outside the gene matches: 7. CDR3 protein: CASSYLGQKNNQPQHF. CDR3 DNA: TGTGCCAGCAGTTACCTGGGACAGAAAAACAATCAGCCCCAGCATTTT.

This clone was counted between two and nine times. A read error may produce the germline difference seen at one junction end. The rearrangement uses TRBV28 and TRBJ2-1; TRBD1 is a possible D gene (5 bases). The germline CDR1 and CDR2 sequences are MDHEN and SYDVKM. This CDR3 spans 11 amino acids. CDR3 sequence reads: CASSLKGLNVF. The DNA of the CDR3 is TGTGCCAGCAGTTTGAAGGGGCTCAACGTCTTC.

The chain uses TRBV2 and TRBJ2-3; 7 bases align to TRBD1. This CDR3 spans 15 amino acids. The germline V gene encodes CDR1 SNHLY and CDR2 FYNNEI. J lost 11 bases, V lost 5 bases, and 16 bases had no gene match. DNA of the CDR3: TGTGCCAGCAGTACCGGGACAGCACTCAAGACAATGCAGTATTTT. Protein sequence: CASSTGTALKTMQYF. The full variable domain, in which reference TRBV2 and TRBJ2-3 provide the parts outside the CDR3, is EPEVTQTPSHQVTQMGQEVILRCVPISNHLYFYWYRQILGQKVEFLVSFYNNEISEKSEIFDDQFSVERPDGSNFTLKIRSTKLEDSAMYFCASSTGTALKTMQYFGPGTRLTVL.

V gene TRBV12-2 combines with J gene TRBJ1-5. TRBV12-2 is given as a pseudogene. The CDR3 sequence is 16 residues long. As DNA, the CDR3 is TGTGCAAGTCGCTTAGGGACTCCTGGATCCAATCAGCCCCAGCATTTT. It encodes CASRLGTPGSNQPQHF.

The chain employs TRBV7-9 and TRBJ1-6; 8 bases match TRBD1. V was pared by 3 bases and J by 10 bases, with 5 bases of the junction left unmatched. Germline assignment: CDR1 SEHNR and CDR2 FQNEAQ (reference sequence). The CDR3 extends over 14 amino acids. The DNA for the CDR3 is TGTGCCAGCAGCTTGGACAGGGTTACCTCACCCCTCCACTTT. This encodes CASSLDRVTSPLHF.

The rearrangement uses TRBV28 and TRBJ1-1; possible D gene TRBD1, 6 bases. The CDR3 runs to 14 residues. The V and J ends lost 6 bases and 4 bases respectively, with 15 bases between them. Germline V lookup: CDR1 MDHEN, CDR2 SYDVKM. The CDR3 nucleotides are TGTGCCAGCAGGCAACAGGGAGTGAGCACTGAAGCTTTCTTT. Its translation: CASRQQGVSTEAFF.

This CDR3 is CAISGGDGYTF. The DNA for the CDR3 is TGTGCCATCAGTGGCGGGGATGGCTACACCTTC. The chain employs TRBV10-3 and TRBJ1-2; the D is unclear. This CDR3 contains 11 residues. Germline loops: CDR1 ENHRY, CDR2 SYGVKD. Trimming shortened V by 4 bases and J by 6 bases, and 6 bases separated the two germline ends.

The chain joins TRBV7-8 to TRBJ1-5; D gene unclear. The V end was cut by 5 bases, the J end by 9 bases, with 8 bases between. CDR3 length: 11 residues. From germline, CDR1 is SGHVS and CDR2 FQNEAQ. Here the CDR3 DNA reads TGTGCCAGCAGCCAGACCTCGCCCCAGCATTTT. Its translation: CASSQTSPQHF. Full variable domain (missing parts from reference TRBV7-8 and TRBJ1-5): GAGVSQSPRYKVAKRGQDVALRCDPISGHVSLFWYQQALGQGPEFLTYFQNEAQLDKSGLPSDRFFAERPEGSVSTLKIQRTQQEDSAVYLCASSQTSPQHFGDGTRLSIL.

V usage is TRBV10-3 and J usage is TRBJ2-1; 10 bases line up with TRBD2. J gave up 6 bases and V 5 bases, and 7 bases lay outside the gene matches. CDR3 length equals 15 residues. CDR1 and CDR2 from the germline V gene are ENHRY and SYGVKD. CDR3 nucleotides: TGTGCCATCAGTACCGGGACTAGCGCGTCCAATGAGCAGTTCTTC. Translation gives CAISTGTSASNEQFF.

This clone was found a few times. The chain uses TRBV5-1 and TRBJ1-1; D is undetermined. The CDR3 has 14 amino acids. V lost 0 bases and J 5 bases, leaving 11 bases between the germline ends. Germline V gene sequence: CDR1 SGHRS, CDR2 YFSETQ. CDR3 sequence reads: CASSLVVEGTEAFF. The CDR3, as DNA: TGCGCCAGCAGCTTGGTTGTTGAAGGAACTGAAGCTTTCTTT.

The V gene is TRBV6-6, the J gene TRBJ1-2, with D hard to call. V gave up 0 bases and J gave up 5 bases, with 7 bases separating them. Germline V gene sequence: CDR1 MNHNY, CDR2 SVGAGI (reference sequence). The CDR3 loop spans 13 amino acids. This chain's CDR3 is CASSYSGGYGYTF. CDR3 coding DNA: TGTGCCAGCAGTTACTCGGGAGGATATGGCTACACCTTC.

The V gene is TRBV12-5, the J gene TRBJ2-2; D is possibly TRBD2 (6 bases). The CDR3 is made up of 13 amino acids. Germline V gene data show CDR1 as LGHNT and CDR2 as FRNRAP. Trimming pared 2 bases from V and 9 bases from J, leaving 10 bases between. The CDR3 loop reads CASGLSGARELFF. CDR3 coding DNA: TGTGCTAGTGGTTTGTCGGGAGCCCGGGAGCTGTTTTTT.

The rearrangement links TRBV27 to TRBJ2-7, with 9 nucleotides matching TRBD1. The CDR3 runs 16 residues. Germline V CDR1 and CDR2: MNHEY, SMNVEV (reference sequence). V lost 3 bases and J lost 4; bases outside the gene matches: 10. The CDR3 bases are TGTGCCAGCAGTTTTAGGTCAGGACAGGGGAGATACGAGCAGTACTTC. Translating gives CASSFRSGQGRYEQYF.

The rearrangement joins TRBV4-3 to TRBJ1-1; tentatively, D is TRBD1 (6 bases). This CDR3 spans 14 amino acids. CDR1 and CDR2 (germline): LGHNA, YSLEER. Between the trimmed V and J ends, which lost 0 bases and 6 bases, there was a span of 11 bases. CDR3: CASSQDFGGPEAFF. In nucleotides, the CDR3 is TGCGCCAGCAGCCAAGATTTCGGGGGCCCTGAAGCTTTCTTT.

The chain combines TRBV28 with TRBJ2-7, with D tentatively TRBD2 (7 bases). CDR1 and CDR2 from the germline V gene are MDHEN and SYDVKM. The V gene lost 8 bases and the J gene lost 12 bases, with 17 bases spanning the gap. The CDR3 contains 11 residues. The CDR3 sequence is CASQRGGNLYF. For the CDR3, the DNA is TGTGCCAGCCAGAGGGGGGGCAACCTGTACTTC.

The chain carries TRBV5-1 and TRBJ1-2; tentatively, D is TRBD1 (5 bases). The CDR3 totals 13 residues. The V gene's germline CDR1 is SGHRS and CDR2 YFSETQ. Trimming took 0 bases from V and 7 from J, leaving 10 bases between them. Written as DNA, the CDR3 is TGCGCCAGCAGCTTGGTGGGGGAAGGTGGCTACACCTTC. Translating gives CASSLVGEGGYTF.

The chain is built from TRBV7-2 and TRBJ1-2; no reliable D call. Germline V CDR1 and CDR2: SGHTA, FQGNSA. This CDR3 has 15 residues. Trimming took 0 bases from V and 0 from J, leaving 8 bases between them. This CDR3 is CASSLARRANYGYTF. The CDR3 coding sequence is TGTGCCAGCAGCTTAGCGCGCCGCGCTAACTATGGCTACACCTTC. Looking up the rest from reference TRBV7-2 and TRBJ1-2 gives the full variable domain: GAGVSQSPSNKVTEKGKDVELRCDPISGHTALYWYRQSLGQGLEFLIYFQGNSAPDKSGLPSDRFSAERTGGSVSTLTIQRTQQEDSAVYLCASSLARRANYGYTFGSGTRLTVV.

The chain recombines TRBV19 with TRBJ1-2; 7 bases map to TRBD1. The V gene end was trimmed by 7 bases and the J gene end by 8 bases; junction bases not matched to a gene: 10. This CDR3 has 13 amino acids. The V gene's germline CDR1 is LNHDA and CDR2 SQIVND (reference sequence). The CDR3 loop is CASTRRIGGGYTF. CDR3 coding DNA: TGTGCCAGTACCAGGCGCATAGGGGGCGGCTACACCTTC.

The chain combines TRBV5-6 with TRBJ1-2; D uncertain. V was pared by 3 bases and J by 4 bases, with 16 bases between. The CDR3 runs to 15 residues. Per the germline V gene, CDR1 is SGHDT and CDR2 is YYEEEE. In nucleotides, the CDR3 is TGTGCCAGCAGCTCCCTTGGGCAGCTACCCTATGGCTACACCTTC. This gives the protein CASSSLGQLPYGYTF.